This TCR beta chain was sequenced in a study of regulatory T cells in long-lasting Graves disease (dated by TCRdb to about 2021). General notes on the study: In the newly diagnosed Graves' disease group, patients had been taking antithyroid drugs for less than 3 months. Patients with persistent Graves' disease were compared with patients with newly diagnosed Graves' disease using TCR sequencing and RNA sequencing of peripheral blood. The study was conducted in China and was registered as a clinical trial. A total of around 35 samples were covered by TCR sequencing, comprising approximately 13 persistent and around 20 newly diagnosed Graves' disease patients.

Results the study describes overall, beyond this receptor: Persistent disease showed preferential use of TRBV28, TRBJ1-2 and TRBJ2-5, whereas newly diagnosed disease favored TRBV20-1 and TRBJ2-1. Compared with newly diagnosed patients, persistent Graves' disease patients had lower TCR Shannon entropy and fewer highly expanded clones, which suggests clonal expansion. A larger number of public clonotypes was shared among persistent patients (fewer than 3,000) than among newly diagnosed patients (roughly 980). Because the primary lesion, thyroid tissue, could not be accessed, the study looked at peripheral blood alone. Only the TCR beta chain was sequenced and analyzed. The authors noted that the small sample size was a limitation that may lower accuracy.

This clonotype has a count of ten or more. Which antigen it targets is not known. Base qualities are missing; no much larger clone stands one base away. The library relied on multiplex PCR. Sequenced using an Illumina HiSeq 4000. CDR3 regions were amplified by Arm-PCR with iRepertoire HTBI primers to construct TCR beta libraries. Before sequencing, the PCR products went through gel purification. The original pipeline was this. A total of 62 TRBV and some 15 TRBJ segments were identified across samples and were used for gene usage analysis of CDR3 amino acid clonotypes. COPE and FqMerger were used to merge filtered high-quality paired reads into contigs. BLAST was used to align contigs to IMGT TRBV, TRBD and TRBJ reference genes, and CDR3 was defined according to IMGT. Any clonotype with a frequency above 0.1% was classified as a highly expanded clone. Shannon entropy served as the measure of repertoire diversity, while the Gini coefficient captured V-J evenness. Clonotypes shared by more than one individual were considered public. Starting from the raw public reads, TCRdb applied fastp trimming at Q25, assembled clones with MiXCR and retained in-frame beta chains. Rows are combined by CDR3 protein, so each entry shows the most common genes and DNA. It is TCRdb's table, rather than the study itself, that gives the V and J calls and clone size. This sample is represented by under 300,000 distinct CDR3 sequences; 20% to 25% of them were singletons. The ten biggest clones cover 14% of the sample.

The sample's time point label is to be understood as: newly diagnosed GD, antithyroid drugs for less than 3 months. For both TCR sequencing and RNA sequencing, RNA was extracted from PBMCs in TRIzol. Graves' disease was diagnosed according to American Thyroid Association guidelines. The patients came from an endocrinology department in Xi'an, China. Each patient gave 9 to 10 milliliters of peripheral blood, collected in an EDTA anticoagulant tube. PBMCs were isolated by Ficoll Paque Plus density gradient separation without further T cell sorting. An Agilent 2100 Bioanalyzer and agarose gel were used to check RNA quality, while a NanoDrop 2000 measured RNA concentration. From cysteine to phenylalanine, the CDR3 is 15 amino acids long. Just CDR3 DNA is preserved here, 45 bases in frame from base 1. CDR1 and CDR2 are read off the germline V gene as SGHVS and FNYEAQ. V trim: 3 bases; J trim: 8 bases; unmatched bases: 9.

The source material was peripheral blood mononuclear cells (PBMCs), sampled at new diagnosis, from a patient treated with antithyroid drugs. This chain is built from TRBV7-6 and TRBJ2-1, with 8 bases matching TRBD2. The TCR sequence derives from a female donor with Graves disease. This receptor carries the CDR3 CASSLLGTSSHEQFF. The DNA is TGTGCCAGCAGCTTGCTGGGGACTAGTTCCCATGAGCAGTTCTTC.